This is a list of T cell receptor beta chains from one sample in a study of T cell responses to AZD1222 COVID-19 vaccine. Some clones are missing from TCRdb's copy, which holds only in-frame ones; the method was immunoSEQ multiplex PCR. The top ten clones hold roughly 5% of a sample with around 66,000 clones, more than 70% of them seen once. Sequencing was performed on peripheral blood, taken 28 days after the second dose of the MenACWY control vaccine. Every receptor here comes from an adult who received the MenACWY meningococcal vaccine as a control. The CDR3 runs from the conserved cysteine through the conserved F or W. Clone size is given for some rows only: seen once, a few or many times, or a class if the clone is expanded.

>TRBJ1-3|once|TRBV9
CASSVTGNTIYF
>TRBJ2-2|NA|TRBV9
CASKEGPNTGELFF
>TRBJ2-1|NA|TRBV3-1/TRBV3-2
CASSQQAGNEQFF
>TRBJ1-3|once|TRBV9
CASSGGTGKAGNTIYF
>TRBJ1-4|NA|TRBV18
CASSPVGANEKLFF
>TRBJ2-1|NA|TRBV12-5
CASGLVGTGVNEQFF
>TRBJ1-5|few|TRBV3-1/TRBV3-2
CASSQDSGTGQSNQPQHF
>TRBJ1-3|NA|TRBV9
CASSPRQGAGGNTIYF
>TRBJ2-3|once|TRBV19
CASSPRQTTDTQYF
>TRBJ1-1|NA|TRBV2
CASSQGMNTEAFF
>TRBJ2-5|NA|TRBV27
CASSLRPPGLAGETQYF
>TRBJ2-5|NA|TRBV5-1
CASSLDAGGKETQYF
>TRBJ1-4|NA|TRBV7-2
CASSLGTVLNEKLFF
>TRBJ2-7|NA|TRBV5-4
CASSQNLNTGREQYF
>TRBJ2-5|NA|TRBV28
CASSTTGLGETQYF
>TRBJ2-3|NA|TRBV14
CASSPGLAGRMDTQYF
>TRBJ1-2|NA|TRBV7-2
CASSLNMGGGYGYTF
>TRBJ2-2|NA|TRBV5-1
CASTEGASANTGELFF
>TRBJ2-1|NA|TRBV4-1
CASSQVVGTGRFGDEQFF
>TRBJ1-6|NA|TRBV5-4
CASSLEGGNSPLHF
>TRBJ1-5|NA|TRBV30
CAWSVPGVSPQHF
>TRBJ1-6|NA|TRBV9
CAQPWGGNSPLHF
>TRBJ1-4|once|TRBV5-1
CASSQTGTANEKLFF
>TRBJ1-4|NA|TRBV12-3/TRBV12-4
CASSRGAGEKLFF
>TRBJ2-2|few|TRBV5-1
CASNHRLAANTGELFF
>TRBJ1-2|once|TRBV28
CASSLSGYGYTF
>TRBJ2-7|NA|TRBV10-3
CAISGSTYEQYF
>TRBJ2-1|NA|TRBV7-2
CASSLERGAGNEQFF
>TRBJ2-7|NA|TRBV15
CATGLAPTYEQYF
>TRBJ2-7|NA|TRBV5-1
CASSWGLAGVEQYF
>TRBJ2-5|NA|TRBV7-9
CASSPPSGTSQYF
>TRBJ2-7|NA|TRBV19
CASAGERSYEQYF
>TRBJ2-3|NA|TRBV6-2/TRBV6-3
CASSYEQGATDTQYF
>TRBJ2-7|NA|TRBV2
CASSGLAGAIHEQYF
>TRBJ1-5|NA|TRBV4-1
CASSQGRGSNQPQHF
>TRBJ1-5|NA|TRBV6-4
CARSFQGGDQPQHF
>TRBJ2-5|NA|TRBV24-1
CATSEPVVGETQYF
>TRBJ1-2|few|TRBV6-5
CASRAWTGSYGYTF
>TRBJ1-2|few|TRBV3-1/TRBV3-2
CASSQPAPEGPPYGYTF
>TRBJ2-7|few|TRBV7-2
CASSFDRGRSYEQYF
>TRBJ2-3|NA|TRBV11-3
CASSPIGTGGFVDTQYF
>TRBJ2-1|NA|TRBV21-1
CASSKAHLDRGNEQFF
>TRBJ1-5|NA|TRBV10-3
CAISESMPINQPQHF
>TRBJ1-1|NA|TRBV5-4
CASSFLTGTGGEAFF
>TRBJ1-3|NA|TRBV6-5
CASSYTSAAGNTIYF
>TRBJ2-5|NA|TRBV7-2
CASSTRTSGGQETQYF
>TRBJ2-2|NA|TRBV5-1
CASSTLAGATTGELFF
>TRBJ1-2|NA|TRBV10-3
CAIRQTGGSHGYTF
>TRBJ1-2|NA|TRBV24-1
CATSGGRGALSGYTF
>TRBJ1-2|NA|TRBV4-3
CASSQDRDYGYTF
>TRBJ1-1|NA|TRBV6-5
CASTSGVGTEAFF
>TRBJ1-3|NA|TRBV4-3
CASSQNVGRTRNTIYF
>TRBJ1-5|NA|TRBV4-2
CASSQGDGRAGPQHF